This T cell receptor beta chain was profiled in a study of shared clonotypes between healthy human individuals. Study overall: The donor group consisted of a couple of women and a few men, aged 18 to 49.

The CDR3 has 15 residues. Trimming took 2 bases from V and 1 from J, leaving 11 bases between them. Germline CDR1 reads MNHEY; CDR2 reads SMNVEV (reference sequence). Once extracted for a subset, genomic DNA was divided evenly among several immunoSEQ plates. Methods used by the authors: Without quality scores, immunoSEQ junctional reads could not be filtered like full-length reads. Generated by immunoSEQ multiplex PCR, the TCRdb table keeps only in-frame clones and is missing some. V and J calls plus clone size are reproduced from that table; the DNA served to infer D and trimming. The sample contains 2,500,000 or so clones, 90% to 95% of which appear only once.

This sequence was found in a man younger than 35 in good health. Some clones in this sample may be carry-over from other donors' samples. The sample was naive CD4+ T cells from PBMCs. Subset specified: CD45RA+ positively selected. The chain links TRBV27 to TRBJ1-1; no reliable D call. Here the CDR3 reads CASSLRLSENTEAFF. The CDR3 DNA reads TGTGCCAGCAGTTTAAGGTTGTCTGAGAACACTGAAGCTTTCTTT.